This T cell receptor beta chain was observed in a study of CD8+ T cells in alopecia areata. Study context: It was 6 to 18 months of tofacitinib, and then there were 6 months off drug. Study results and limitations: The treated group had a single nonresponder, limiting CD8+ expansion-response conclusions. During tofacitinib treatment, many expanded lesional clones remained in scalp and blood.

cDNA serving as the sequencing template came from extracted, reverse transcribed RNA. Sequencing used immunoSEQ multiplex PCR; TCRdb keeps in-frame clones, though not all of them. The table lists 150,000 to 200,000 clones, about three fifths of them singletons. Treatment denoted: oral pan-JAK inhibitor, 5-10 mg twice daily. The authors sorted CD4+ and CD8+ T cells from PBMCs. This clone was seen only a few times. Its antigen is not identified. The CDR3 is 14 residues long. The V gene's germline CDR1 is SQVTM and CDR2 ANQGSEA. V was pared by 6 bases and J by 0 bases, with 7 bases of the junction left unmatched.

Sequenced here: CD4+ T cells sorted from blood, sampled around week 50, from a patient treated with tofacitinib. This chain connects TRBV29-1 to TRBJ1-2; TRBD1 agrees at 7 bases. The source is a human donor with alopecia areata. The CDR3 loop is CSVKAGQSNYGYTF. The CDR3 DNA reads TGCAGCGTGAAAGCGGGACAGTCTAACTATGGCTACACCTTC.